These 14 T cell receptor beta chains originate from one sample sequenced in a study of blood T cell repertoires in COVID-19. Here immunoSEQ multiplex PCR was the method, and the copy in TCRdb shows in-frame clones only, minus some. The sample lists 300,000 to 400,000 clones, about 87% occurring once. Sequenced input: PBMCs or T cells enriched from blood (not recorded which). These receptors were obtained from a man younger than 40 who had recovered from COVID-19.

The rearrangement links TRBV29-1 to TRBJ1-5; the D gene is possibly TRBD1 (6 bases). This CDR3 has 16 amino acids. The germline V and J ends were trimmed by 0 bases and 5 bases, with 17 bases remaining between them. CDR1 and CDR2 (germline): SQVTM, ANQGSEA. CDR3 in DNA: TGCAGCGTTGAAGATATCGACAGGCAAGGTCATCAGCCCCAGCATTTT. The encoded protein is CSVEDIDRQGHQPQHF.

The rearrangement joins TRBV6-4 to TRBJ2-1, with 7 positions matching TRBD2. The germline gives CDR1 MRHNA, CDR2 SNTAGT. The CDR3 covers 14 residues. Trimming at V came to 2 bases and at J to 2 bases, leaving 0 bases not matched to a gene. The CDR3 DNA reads TGTGCCAGCAGTGACGGGGGGGCCTACAATGAGCAGTTCTTC. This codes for CASSDGGAYNEQFF.

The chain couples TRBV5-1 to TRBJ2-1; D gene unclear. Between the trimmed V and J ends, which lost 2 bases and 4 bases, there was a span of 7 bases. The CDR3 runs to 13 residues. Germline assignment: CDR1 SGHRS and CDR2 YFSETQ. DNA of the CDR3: TGCGCCAGCAGCTTCTCCTTATACAATGAGCAGTTCTTC. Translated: CASSFSLYNEQFF.

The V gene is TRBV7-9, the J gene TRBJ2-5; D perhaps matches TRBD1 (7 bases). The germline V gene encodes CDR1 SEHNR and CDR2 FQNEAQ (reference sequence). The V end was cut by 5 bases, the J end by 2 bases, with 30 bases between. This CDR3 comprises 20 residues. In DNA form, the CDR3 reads TGTGCCAGCAGCACACCGGCCCCCCCAGGGGAGGACAGGCTTCAAGAGACCCAGTACTTC. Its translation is CASSTPAPPGEDRLQETQYF.

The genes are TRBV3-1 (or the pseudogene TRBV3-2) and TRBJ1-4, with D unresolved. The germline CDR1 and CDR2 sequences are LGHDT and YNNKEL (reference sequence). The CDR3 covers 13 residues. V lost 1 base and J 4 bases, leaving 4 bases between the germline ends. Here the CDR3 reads CASSQAGNEKLFF. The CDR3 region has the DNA TGTGCCAGCAGCCAAGCAGGTAATGAAAAACTGTTTTTT.

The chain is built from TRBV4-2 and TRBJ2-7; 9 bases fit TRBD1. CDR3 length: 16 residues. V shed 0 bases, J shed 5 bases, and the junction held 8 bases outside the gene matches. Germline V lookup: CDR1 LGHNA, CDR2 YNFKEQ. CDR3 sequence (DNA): TGTGCCAGCAGCCAAGATCGAACAGGGGGCAAGAACGAGCAGTACTTC. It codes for CASSQDRTGGKNEQYF.

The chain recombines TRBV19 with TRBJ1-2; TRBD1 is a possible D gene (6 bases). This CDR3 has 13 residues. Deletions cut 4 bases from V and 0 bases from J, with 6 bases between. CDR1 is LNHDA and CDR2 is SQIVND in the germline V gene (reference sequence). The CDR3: CASSRTANYGYTF. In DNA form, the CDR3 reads TGTGCCAGTAGTAGGACAGCTAACTATGGCTACACCTTC. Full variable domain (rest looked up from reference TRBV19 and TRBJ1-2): DGGITQSPKYLFRKEGQNVTLSCEQNLNHDAMYWYRQDPGQGLRLIYYSQIVNDFQKGDIAEGYSVSREKKESFPLTVTSAQKNPTAFYLCASSRTANYGYTFGSGTRLTVV.

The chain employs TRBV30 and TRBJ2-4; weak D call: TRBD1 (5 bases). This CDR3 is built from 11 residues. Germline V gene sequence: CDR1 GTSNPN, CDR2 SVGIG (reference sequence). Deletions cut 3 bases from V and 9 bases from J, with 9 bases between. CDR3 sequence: CAWRQGAIQYF. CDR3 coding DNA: TGTGCCTGGAGGCAAGGGGCCATTCAGTACTTC. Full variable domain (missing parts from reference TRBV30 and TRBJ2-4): SQTIHQWPATLVQPVGSPLSLECTVEGTSNPNLYWYRQAAGRGLQLLFYSVGIGQISSEVPQNLSASRPQDRQFILSSKKLLLSDSGFYLCAWRQGAIQYFGAGTRLSVL.

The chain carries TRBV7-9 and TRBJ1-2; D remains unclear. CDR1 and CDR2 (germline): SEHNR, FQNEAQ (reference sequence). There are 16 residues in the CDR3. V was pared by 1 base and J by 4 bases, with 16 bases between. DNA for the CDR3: TGTGCCAGCAGCTTAGTGACGGCAGGCCGTAGCTATGGCTACACCTTC. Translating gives CASSLVTAGRSYGYTF.

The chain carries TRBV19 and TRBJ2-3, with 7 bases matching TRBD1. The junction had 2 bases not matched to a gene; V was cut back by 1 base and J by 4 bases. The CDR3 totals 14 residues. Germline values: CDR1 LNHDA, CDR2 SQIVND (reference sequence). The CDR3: CASSIGTGPDTQYF. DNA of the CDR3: TGTGCCAGTAGTATAGGGACAGGCCCAGATACGCAGTATTTT.

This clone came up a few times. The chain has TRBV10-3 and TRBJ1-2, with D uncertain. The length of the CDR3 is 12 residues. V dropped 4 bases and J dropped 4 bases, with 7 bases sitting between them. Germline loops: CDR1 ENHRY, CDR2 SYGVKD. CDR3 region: CAISGSSYGYTF. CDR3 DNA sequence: TGTGCCATCAGTGGTTCGTCCTATGGCTACACCTTC.

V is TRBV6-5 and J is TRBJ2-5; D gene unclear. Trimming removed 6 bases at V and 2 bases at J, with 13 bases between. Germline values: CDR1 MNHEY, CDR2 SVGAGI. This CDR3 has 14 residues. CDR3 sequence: CASSTLSLQETQYF. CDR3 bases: TGTGCCAGCAGCACACTATCTCTTCAAGAGACCCAGTACTTC.

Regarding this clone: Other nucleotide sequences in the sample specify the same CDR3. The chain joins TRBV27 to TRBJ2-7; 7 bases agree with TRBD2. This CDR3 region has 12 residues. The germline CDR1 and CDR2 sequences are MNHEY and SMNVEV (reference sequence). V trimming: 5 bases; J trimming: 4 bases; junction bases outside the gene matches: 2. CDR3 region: CASSPGGYEQYF. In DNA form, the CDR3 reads TGTGCCAGCAGTCCCGGGGGGTACGAGCAGTACTTC.

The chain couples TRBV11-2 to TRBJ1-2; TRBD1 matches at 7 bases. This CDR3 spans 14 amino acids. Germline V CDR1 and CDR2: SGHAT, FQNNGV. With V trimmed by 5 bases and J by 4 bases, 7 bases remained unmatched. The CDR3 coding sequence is TGTGCCAGCAGCACCCGACAGGGTGCCTATGGCTACACCTTC. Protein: CASSTRQGAYGYTF.